The next 8 T cell receptor beta chains were all read from a single sample in a study of blood T cell repertoires in COVID-19. The assay was immunoSEQ multiplex PCR, and TCRdb's table has in-frame clones only and misses some. The sample has about 230,000 clones, roughly 82% seen once. The sequencing sample was made of peripheral blood. All receptors derive from a woman in her forties who had recovered from COVID-19.

The chain uses TRBV18 and TRBJ1-1, with unresolved D. The CDR3 is 16 amino acids. V was cut by 2 bases and J by 1 base, with 14 bases left in between. The germline V gene has CDR1 KGHSH and CDR2 LQKENI. The CDR3 reads CASSPSLANSNTEAFF. In DNA, the CDR3 is TGTGCCAGCTCACCAAGCTTAGCAAATTCGAACACTGAAGCTTTCTTT.

The chain recombines TRBV6-5 with TRBJ2-5; D perhaps matches TRBD1 (6 bases). The V gene lost 10 bases and the J gene lost 3 bases, with 15 bases spanning the gap. Germline-derived CDR1 and CDR2 are MNHEY and SVGAGI. The CDR3 runs 13 residues. The CDR3 bases are TGTGCCACGGTCAGGGGCGACAAAGAGACCCAGTACTTC. Its protein product is CATVRGDKETQYF.

V usage is TRBV28 and J usage is TRBJ1-4, with no clear D. In germline, CDR1 is MDHEN, CDR2 SYDVKM. Trimming took 3 bases from V and 13 from J, leaving 12 bases between them. The CDR3 length is 12 residues. The CDR3 nucleotides are TGTGCCAGCAGTTTGGGTTTTCGAGGACTGTTTTTT. Protein product: CASSLGFRGLFF.

The CDR3 coding sequence is TGTGCCAGCAGCTTGGGGATTGAGGGGCTACAGGGGCCCAGTGAAAAACTGTTTTTT. Encoded protein: CASSLGIEGLQGPSEKLFF. The gene calls are TRBV5-6 and TRBJ1-4, with 7 bases aligning to TRBD1. The CDR3 is 19 amino acids. Germline V lookup: CDR1 SGHDT, CDR2 YYEEEE. The junction had 18 bases not matched to a gene; V was cut back by 0 bases and J by 7 bases.

The V and J genes are TRBV13 and TRBJ1-4; 7 bases are a match to TRBD1. After removal of 5 bases from V and 7 bases from J, the junction contained 7 bases not matched to a gene. This CDR3 contains 14 residues. The germline V gene has CDR1 PRHDT and CDR2 FYEKMQ (reference sequence). The CDR3 loop is CASSVDRDIEKLFF. The CDR3, as DNA: TGTGCCAGCAGCGTCGACAGGGATATTGAAAAACTGTTTTTT.

The chain recombines TRBV6-5 with TRBJ1-2; D not resolved. With 0 bases removed from V and 8 bases from J, the gap between germline ends came to 13 bases. The germline V gene has CDR1 MNHEY and CDR2 SVGAGI. The CDR3 has 14 amino acids. Here the CDR3 DNA reads TGTGCCAGCAGTTACTCGCTCACGGGGAAAGGCTACACCTTC. It specifies CASSYSLTGKGYTF.

This clone has a handful of counts. The chain carries TRBV5-4 and TRBJ2-7; 8 bases match TRBD2. The CDR3 contains 16 residues. Germline CDR1 and CDR2: SGHNT and YYREEE (reference sequence). J gave up 0 bases and V 4 bases, and 9 bases lay outside the gene matches. In DNA form, the CDR3 reads TGTGCCAGCAGCCCGGACGGGGGGGTGAGCTCCTACGAGCAGTACTTC. It codes for CASSPDGGVSSYEQYF.

This clone was picked up a small number of times. The V gene is TRBV5-1, the J gene TRBJ1-1, with D maybe TRBD1 (5 bases). Trimming removed 7 bases from V and 1 base from J, with 14 bases in between. The germline CDR1 and CDR2 sequences are SGHRS and YFSETQ. The CDR3 is made up of 14 amino acids. CDR3 in amino acids: CASSRGITNTEAFF. CDR3 in DNA: TGCGCCAGCTCCCGGGGGATTACGAACACTGAAGCTTTCTTT. Drawing the rest from reference TRBV5-1 and TRBJ1-1, the complete variable domain is KAGVTQTPRYLIKTRGQQVTLSCSPISGHRSVSWYQQTPGQGLQFLFEYFSETQRNKGNFPGRFSGRQFSNSRSEMNVSTLELGDSALYLCASSRGITNTEAFFGQGTRLTVV.